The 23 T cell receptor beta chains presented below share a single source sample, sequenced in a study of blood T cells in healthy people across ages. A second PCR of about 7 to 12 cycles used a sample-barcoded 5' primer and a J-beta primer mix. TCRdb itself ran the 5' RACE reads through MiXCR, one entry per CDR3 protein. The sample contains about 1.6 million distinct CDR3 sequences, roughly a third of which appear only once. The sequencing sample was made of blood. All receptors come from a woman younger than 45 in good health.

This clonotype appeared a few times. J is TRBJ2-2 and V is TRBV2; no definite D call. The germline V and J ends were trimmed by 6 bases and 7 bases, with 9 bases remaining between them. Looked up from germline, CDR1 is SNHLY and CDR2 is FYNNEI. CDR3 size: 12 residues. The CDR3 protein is CASRLGVGELFF. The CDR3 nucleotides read TGTGCCAGCAGGCTTGGAGTCGGGGAGCTGTTTTTT.

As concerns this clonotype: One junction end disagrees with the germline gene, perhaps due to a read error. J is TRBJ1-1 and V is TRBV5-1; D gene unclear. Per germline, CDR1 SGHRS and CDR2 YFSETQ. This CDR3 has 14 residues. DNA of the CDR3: TGCGCCGGCAGCTTGGGGTCCCTTGAGACTGAAGCTTTCTTT. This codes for CAGSLGSLETEAFF.

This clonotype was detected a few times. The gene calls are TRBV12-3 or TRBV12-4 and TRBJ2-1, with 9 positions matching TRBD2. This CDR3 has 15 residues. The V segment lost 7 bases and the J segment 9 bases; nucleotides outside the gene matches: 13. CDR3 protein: CASIKGAGGHFEQFF. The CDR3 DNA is TGTGCCAGCATTAAGGGGGCGGGGGGGCACTTTGAGCAGTTCTTC.

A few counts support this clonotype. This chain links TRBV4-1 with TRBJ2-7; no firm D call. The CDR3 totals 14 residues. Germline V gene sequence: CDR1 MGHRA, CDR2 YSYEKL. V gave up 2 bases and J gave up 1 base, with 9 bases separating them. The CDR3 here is CASSQRIGSYEQYF. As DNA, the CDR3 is TGCGCCAGCAGCCAAAGAATTGGGTCCTACGAGCAGTACTTC.

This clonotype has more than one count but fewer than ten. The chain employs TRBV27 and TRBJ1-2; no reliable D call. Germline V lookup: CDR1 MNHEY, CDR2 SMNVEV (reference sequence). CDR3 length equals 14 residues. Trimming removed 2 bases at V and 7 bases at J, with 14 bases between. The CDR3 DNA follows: TGTGCCAGCAGTTTAGGTTCTCATTACCCTGGCTACACCTTC. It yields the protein CASSLGSHYPGYTF.

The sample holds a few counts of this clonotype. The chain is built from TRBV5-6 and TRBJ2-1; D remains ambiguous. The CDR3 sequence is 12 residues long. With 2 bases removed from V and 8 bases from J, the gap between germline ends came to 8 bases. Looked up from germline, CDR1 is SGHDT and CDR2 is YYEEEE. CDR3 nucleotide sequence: TGTGCCAGCAGCTTCACTCGGGATGAGCAGTTCTTC. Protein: CASSFTRDEQFF. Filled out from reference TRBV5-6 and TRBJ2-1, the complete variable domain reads DAGVTQSPTHLIKTRGQQVTLRCSPKSGHDTVSWYQQALGQGPQFIFQYYEEEERQRGNFPDRFSGHQFPNYSSELNVNALLLGDSALYLCASSFTRDEQFFGPGTRLTVL.

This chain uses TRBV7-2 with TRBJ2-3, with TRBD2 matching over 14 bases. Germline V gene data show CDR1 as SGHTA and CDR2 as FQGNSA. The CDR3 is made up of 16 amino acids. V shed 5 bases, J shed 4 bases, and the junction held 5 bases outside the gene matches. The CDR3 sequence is CASSPGGLAGADTQYF. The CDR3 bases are TGTGCCAGCAGCCCGGGGGGACTAGCGGGGGCAGATACGCAGTATTTT.

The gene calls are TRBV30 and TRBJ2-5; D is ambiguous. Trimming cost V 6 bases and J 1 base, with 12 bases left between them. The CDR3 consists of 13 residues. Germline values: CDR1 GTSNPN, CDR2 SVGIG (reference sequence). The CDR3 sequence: CACSVPAQETQYF. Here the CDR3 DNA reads TGTGCCTGCTCCGTCCCCGCCCAAGAGACCCAGTACTTC.

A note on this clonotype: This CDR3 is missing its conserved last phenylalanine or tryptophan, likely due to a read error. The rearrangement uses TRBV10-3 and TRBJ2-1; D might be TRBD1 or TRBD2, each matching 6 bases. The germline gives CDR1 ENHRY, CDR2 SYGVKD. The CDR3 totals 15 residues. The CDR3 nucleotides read TGTGCCATCAGCAGAGGGGGGAGCTCCTACAATGAACAGTTCCTC. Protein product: CAISRGGSSYNEQFL.

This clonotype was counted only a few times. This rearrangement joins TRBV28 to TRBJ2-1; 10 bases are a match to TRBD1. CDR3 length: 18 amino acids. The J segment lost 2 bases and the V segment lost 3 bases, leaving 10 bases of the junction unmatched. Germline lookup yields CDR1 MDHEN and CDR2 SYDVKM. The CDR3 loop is CASSFPKDRGLPYNEQFF. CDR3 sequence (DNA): TGTGCCAGCAGTTTCCCGAAAGACAGGGGGCTTCCCTACAATGAGCAGTTCTTC.

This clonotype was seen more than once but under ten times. In DNA, the CDR3 is TGTGCCAGCAAGGGGCAGATTGGGAGAATGAACACTGAAGCTTTCTTT. This codes for CASKGQIGRMNTEAFF. The V gene is TRBV12-3 or TRBV12-4, the J gene TRBJ1-1; tentatively, D is TRBD1 (5 bases). Between the trimmed V and J ends, which lost 7 bases and 0 bases, there was a span of 18 bases. There are 16 residues in the CDR3.

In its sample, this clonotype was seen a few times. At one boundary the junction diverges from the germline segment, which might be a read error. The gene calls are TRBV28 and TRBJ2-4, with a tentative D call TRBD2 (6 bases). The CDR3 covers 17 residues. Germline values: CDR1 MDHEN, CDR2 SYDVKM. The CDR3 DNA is TGTGCCAGCAGTAGCGCCCTAGGGAGGTCGACCAAAAACATTCGGTACTTC. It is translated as CASSSALGRSTKNIRYF.

The CDR3 region has the DNA TGTGCCAGCAGCTCCGCTGGACTAGACTCTGGGGCCAACGTCCTGACTTTC. It translates to CASSSAGLDSGANVLTF. This chain connects TRBV7-2 to TRBJ2-6; 7 bases map to TRBD2. Germline lookup yields CDR1 SGHTA and CDR2 FQGNSA. Germline trimming cut 4 bases from V and 0 bases from J; bases unmatched to any gene: 6. The CDR3 is 17 amino acids. The entire variable domain, with the rest obtained from reference TRBV7-2 and TRBJ2-6, is as follows: GAGVSQSPSNKVTEKGKDVELRCDPISGHTALYWYRQSLGQGLEFLIYFQGNSAPDKSGLPSDRFSAERTGGSVSTLTIQRTQQEDSAVYLCASSSAGLDSGANVLTFGAGSRLTVL.

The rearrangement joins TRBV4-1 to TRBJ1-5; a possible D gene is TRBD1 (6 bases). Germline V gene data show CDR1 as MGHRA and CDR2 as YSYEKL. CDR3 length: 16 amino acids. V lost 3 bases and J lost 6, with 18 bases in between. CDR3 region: CASSQDQGTQTQPQHF. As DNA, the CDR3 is TGCGCCAGCAGCCAGGATCAGGGGACGCAAACTCAGCCCCAGCATTTT.

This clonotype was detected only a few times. CDR3: CASSAYRGSDSPLHF. The CDR3 region has the DNA TGTGCCAGCAGCGCCTACAGGGGATCGGATTCACCCCTCCACTTT. This chain links TRBV9 with TRBJ1-6, with 7 bases fitting TRBD1. J gave up 8 bases and V 3 bases, and 8 bases lay outside the gene matches. CDR3 size: 15 residues. Germline assignment: CDR1 SGDLS and CDR2 YYNGEE. Full variable domain (missing parts from reference TRBV9 and TRBJ1-6): DSGVTQTPKHLITATGQRVTLRCSPRSGDLSVYWYQQSLDQGLQFLIQYYNGEERAKGNILERFSAQQFPDLHSELNLSSLELGDSALYFCASSAYRGSDSPLHFGNGTRLTVT.

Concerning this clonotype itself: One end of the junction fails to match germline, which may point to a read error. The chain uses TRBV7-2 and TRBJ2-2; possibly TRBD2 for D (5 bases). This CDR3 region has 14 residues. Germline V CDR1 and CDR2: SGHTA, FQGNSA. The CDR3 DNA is TGTGCCAGCAGCAACCGGGCCAACACCGGGGAGCGGTTTTTT. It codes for CASSNRANTGERFF.

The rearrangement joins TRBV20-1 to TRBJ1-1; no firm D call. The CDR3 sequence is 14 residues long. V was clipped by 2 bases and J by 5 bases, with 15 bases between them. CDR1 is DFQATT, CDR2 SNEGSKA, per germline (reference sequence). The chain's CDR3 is CSARRVQSKTEAFF. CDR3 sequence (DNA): TGCAGTGCTAGAAGGGTTCAGTCGAAAACTGAAGCTTTCTTT.

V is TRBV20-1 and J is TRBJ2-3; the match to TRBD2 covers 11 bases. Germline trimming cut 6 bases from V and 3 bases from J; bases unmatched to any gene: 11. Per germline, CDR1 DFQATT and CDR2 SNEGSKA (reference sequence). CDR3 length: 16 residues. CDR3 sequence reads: CSARRISGGATDTQYF. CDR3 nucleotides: TGCAGTGCCAGGAGAATTAGCGGGGGGGCAACAGATACGCAGTATTTT.

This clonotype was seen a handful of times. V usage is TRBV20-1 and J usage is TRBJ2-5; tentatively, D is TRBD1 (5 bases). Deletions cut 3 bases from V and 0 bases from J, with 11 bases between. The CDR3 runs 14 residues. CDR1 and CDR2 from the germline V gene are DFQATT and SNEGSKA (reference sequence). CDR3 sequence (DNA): TGCAGTGCTAGGCCCTCGGACAACCAAGAGACCCAGTACTTC. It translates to CSARPSDNQETQYF.

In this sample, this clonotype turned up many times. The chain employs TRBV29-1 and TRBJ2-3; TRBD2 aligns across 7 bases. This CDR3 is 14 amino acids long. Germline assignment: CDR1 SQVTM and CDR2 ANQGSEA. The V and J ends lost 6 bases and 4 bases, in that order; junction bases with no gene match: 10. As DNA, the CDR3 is TGCAGCGTCGAGGCGGGGGAAGAAGCAGATACGCAGTATTTT. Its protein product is CSVEAGEEADTQYF.

The CDR3 loop reads CASSESSGGKNIQYF. As DNA, the CDR3 is TGTGCCAGCAGTGAAAGTAGCGGGGGGAAAAACATTCAGTACTTC. The gene calls are TRBV6-1 and TRBJ2-4, with 10 bases that match TRBD2. The CDR3 sequence is 15 residues long. Trimming cost V 2 bases and J 4 bases; bases outside gene matches: 2. Germline V lookup: CDR1 MNHNS, CDR2 SASEGT.

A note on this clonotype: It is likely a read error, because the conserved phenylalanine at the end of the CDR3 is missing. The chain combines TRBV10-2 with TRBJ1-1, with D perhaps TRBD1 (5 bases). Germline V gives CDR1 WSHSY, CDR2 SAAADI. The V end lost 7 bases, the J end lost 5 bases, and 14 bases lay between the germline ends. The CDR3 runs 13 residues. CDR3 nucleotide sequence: TGCGCCAGCAACCCCCAGGGATGGACTGAAGCTTTCTTG. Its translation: CASNPQGWTEAFL.

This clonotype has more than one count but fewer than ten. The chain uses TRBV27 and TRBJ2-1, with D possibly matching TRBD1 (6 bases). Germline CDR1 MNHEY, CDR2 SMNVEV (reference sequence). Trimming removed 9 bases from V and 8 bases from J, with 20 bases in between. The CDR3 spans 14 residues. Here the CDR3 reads CARSGQITWDEQFF. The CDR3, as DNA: TGTGCCAGATCCGGACAGATAACCTGGGATGAGCAGTTCTTC.